The clone carrying this T cell receptor (beta chain) was counted a few times. This sample is part of a study of blood T cell repertoires in COVID-19. Whole-study context: COVID-19 samples, acute and convalescent, were from the United States, Italy and Spain. The analysed material was cDNA or gDNA that came from T cells, B-cell-depleted T cells, or PBMCs.

Original analysis: Reference gene primers were amplified, and this amplification served to estimate nucleated cell counts. Clones were read by immunoSEQ multiplex PCR, and TCRdb kept only the in-frame ones, dropping some. The V and J calls and clone size were taken over from that table, and D and trimming were inferred from the DNA. The repertoire holds 55,000 to 95,000 clones, with 82% as singletons. The CDR3 runs to 18 residues. Germline assignment: CDR1 SGHRS and CDR2 YFSETQ. V lost 0 bases to trimming and J lost 7 bases; unmatched junction nucleotides: 9. Sequenced sample: peripheral blood. The chain links TRBV5-1 to TRBJ2-1; 14 bases fit TRBD2. The source of this sequence is a woman in her sixties or seventies with acute or convalescent COVID-19. CDR3: CASSLAPIGTSGRNEQFF. As DNA, the CDR3 is TGCGCCAGCAGCTTGGCTCCAATCGGGACTAGCGGGAGAAATGAGCAGTTCTTC.